This TCR beta chain was identified in a study of spatial heterogeneity in lung cancer. Study summary: A consistent excess of beta-chain over alpha-chain sequences was detected.

Time point denoted: sample taken at primary tumor resection. In each case, whole RNA from tumor, nontumor lung or frozen PBMC was sequenced unsorted. The length of the CDR3 is 15 residues. Trimming removed 3 bases from V and 2 bases from J; junction bases left unmatched: 7. Per the germline V gene, CDR1 is MDHEN and CDR2 is SYDVKM. TCRdb re-derived calls from the 5' RACE reads in MiXCR, one entry per CDR3 protein. The sample lists fewer than 5,000 distinct CDR3 sequences, roughly 15% seen once, with approximately 65% in the top ten. The chain carries TRBV28 and TRBJ2-7; TRBD2 agrees at 7 bases. Material: PBMCs, obtained at surgery. This clonotype originated in a male donor with early-stage non-small cell lung cancer. The CDR3 region has the DNA TGTGCCAGCAGTTTCTCTAGCGGAATAACCTACGAGCAGTACTTC. It specifies CASSFSSGITYEQYF.